The 4 T cell receptor beta chains presented below share a single source sample, sequenced in a study of cytomegalovirus exposure and HLA in healthy donors. PCR amplification relied on 60 Vbeta primers (plus 13 Jbeta primers). This table comes from immunoSEQ multiplex PCR, and its TCRdb copy is limited to in-frame clones, with some not included. The sample has 200,000 or so clones, over 70% seen once. Material for sequencing was PBMCs. Every receptor here comes from a woman between 18 and 30 years old in good health and CMV-seropositive.

V gene TRBV6-5 combines with J gene TRBJ1-3, with D unclear. The CDR3 spans 13 residues. V was pared by 4 bases and J by 8 bases, with 12 bases between. The germline CDR1 and CDR2 sequences are MNHEY and SVGAGI. CDR3 amino acids: CASSSSVGYTIYF. CDR3 sequence (DNA): TGTGCCAGCAGTTCGTCCGTCGGGTACACCATATATTTT.

The chain is built from TRBV28 and TRBJ1-1; D not resolved. Trimming removed 1 base from V and 5 bases from J, with 5 bases in between. CDR1 is MDHEN, CDR2 SYDVKM, per germline. This CDR3 comprises 12 residues. The DNA for the CDR3 is TGTGCCAGCAGTTTATCGGTTACTGAAGCTTTCTTT. Its translation is CASSLSVTEAFF. Supplemented by reference TRBV28 and TRBJ1-1, the full variable domain reads DVKVTQSSRYLVKRTGEKVFLECVQDMDHENMFWYRQDPGLGLRLIYFSYDVKMKEKGDIPEGYSVSREKKERFSLILESASTNQTSMYLCASSLSVTEAFFGQGTRLTVV.

The chain joins TRBV7-9 to TRBJ1-1; D unclear. Between the trimmed V and J ends, which lost 0 bases and 5 bases, there was a span of 7 bases. Germline V gives CDR1 SEHNR, CDR2 FQNEAQ (reference sequence). The CDR3 totals 13 residues. The CDR3 coding sequence is TGTGCCAGCAGCTTAGCAGGGAGGACTGAAGCTTTCTTT. Translation gives CASSLAGRTEAFF. Using reference TRBV7-9 and TRBJ1-1 for the parts outside the CDR3, the full variable domain is DTGVSQNPRHKITKRGQNVTFRCDPISEHNRLYWYRQTLGQGPEFLTYFQNEAQLEKSRLLSDRFSAERPKGSFSTLEIQRTEQGDSAMYLCASSLAGRTEAFFGQGTRLTVV.

The count of this clone is one. The chain joins TRBV5-1 to TRBJ2-5; D is undetermined. V lost 2 bases to trimming and J lost 4 bases, with 18 bases between them. CDR1 and CDR2 from the germline V gene are SGHRS and YFSETQ. CDR3 length: 16 amino acids. The CDR3 DNA reads as TGCGCCAGCAGCTTTGGTTCTGGGTTGGGCGTAGAGACCCAGTACTTC. This encodes CASSFGSGLGVETQYF.